The 12 T cell receptor beta chains below all came from one sample that was sequenced in a study of untreated major depressive disorder. Overall study findings and caveats: Compared with controls, depressed patients showed more TRBV05-01 (Vbeta 5.1) usage in CD4+ T cells.

Using immunoSEQ multiplex PCR, the repertoire was profiled, and TCRdb retains in-frame clones only, with some absent. The data hold approximately 13,000 clones, with 75% to 95% observed a single time. No antigen has been assigned to these receptors. Sequencing was done on a sample of CD4+ T cells from PBMCs. The receptors were gathered from a woman aged 25 to 39 with major depressive disorder.

This clone was observed a few times. The chain recombines TRBV2 with TRBJ2-3; 7 bases are shared with TRBD2. Germline CDR1 SNHLY, CDR2 FYNNEI. The CDR3 is made up of 15 amino acids. The J segment lost 2 bases and the V segment lost 8 bases, leaving 10 bases of the junction unmatched. CDR3 bases: TGTGCCAGCGGACGGGAGGACAAATCCACAGATACGCAGTATTTT. Translation gives CASGREDKSTDTQYF.

A single count supports this clone. The chain employs TRBV15 and TRBJ2-7; D not resolved. Germline V gives CDR1 LNHNV, CDR2 YYDKDF (reference sequence). Trimming removed 8 bases from V and 4 bases from J, with 18 bases in between. This CDR3 is 14 amino acids long. CDR3 sequence reads: CATGPDVGPYEQYF. CDR3 DNA sequence: TGTGCCACCGGCCCAGATGTGGGCCCTTACGAGCAGTACTTC. The full variable domain, its missing parts supplied by reference TRBV15 and TRBJ2-7, is DAMVIQNPRYQVTQFGKPVTLSCSQTLNHNVMYWYQQKSSQAPKLLFHYYDKDFNNEADTPDNFQSRRPNTSFCFLDIRSPGLGDTAMYLCATGPDVGPYEQYFGPGTRLTVT.

This clone was picked up one time. V gene TRBV2 combines with J gene TRBJ2-6; D gene unclear. With 2 bases removed from V and 2 bases from J, the gap between germline ends came to 7 bases. CDR1 is SNHLY and CDR2 is FYNNEI in the germline V gene. The CDR3 extends over 15 amino acids. The DNA of the CDR3 is TGTGCCAGCAGTGAACGCCAGCCTGGGGCCAACGTCCTGACTTTC. Encoded protein: CASSERQPGANVLTF.

This chain uses TRBV5-4 with TRBJ2-5; 11 bases are shared with TRBD2. Per germline, CDR1 SGHNT and CDR2 YYREEE (reference sequence). This CDR3 spans 16 amino acids. V was clipped by 4 bases and J by 4 bases; unmatched bases: 9. DNA of the CDR3: TGTGCCAGCAGCCCAGGGACTAGCGGCTTGGGAGAGACCCAGTACTTC. Translated, it gives CASSPGTSGLGETQYF.

The chain joins TRBV6-1 to TRBJ1-2, with 9 bases lining up with TRBD1. Trimming cost V 6 bases and J 3 bases; bases outside gene matches: 8. Germline V lookup: CDR1 MNHNS, CDR2 SASEGT. The CDR3 totals 15 residues. The DNA of the CDR3 is TGTGCCAGCAGCTGGGGACAGGGAATAGACTATGGCTACACCTTC. It yields the protein CASSWGQGIDYGYTF.

V and J are TRBV4-1 and TRBJ2-1; 7 nucleotides line up with TRBD2. Unmatched junction bases numbered 10, after V lost 5 bases and J lost 6 bases. This CDR3 comprises 15 residues. Germline lookup yields CDR1 MGHRA and CDR2 YSYEKL. The CDR3 sequence: CASSKGLRSLNEQFF. The CDR3 nucleotides are TGCGCCAGCAGCAAGGGACTAAGGTCCCTCAATGAGCAGTTCTTC.

This clone was seen a few times. The V call is TRBV7-3, the J call TRBJ2-1; 8 positions agree with TRBD2. J gave up 2 bases and V 2 bases, and 2 bases lay outside the gene matches. CDR1 and CDR2 from the germline V gene are SGHTA and FQGTGA. The CDR3 length is 15 residues. The DNA for the CDR3 is TGTGCCAGCAGCTTAGAAGCGGGAGCCTACAATGAGCAGTTCTTC. Translating gives CASSLEAGAYNEQFF.

The chain couples TRBV6-1 to TRBJ1-1, with 8 bases that match TRBD1. The trim removed 6 bases at V and 3 bases at J, leaving 3 bases unmatched. Per the germline V gene, CDR1 is MNHNS and CDR2 is SASEGT. There are 13 residues in the CDR3. The CDR3 nucleotides are TGTGCCAGCAGAGTGGACAGGGACACTGAAGCTTTCTTT. Translation: CASRVDRDTEAFF.

As DNA, the CDR3 is TGTGCCAGCAGCTTAGGCCGGACAGGGGATGTGTTGAGTGGAGCCAAAAACATTCAGTACTTC. This sequence encodes CASSLGRTGDVLSGAKNIQYF. The V call is TRBV7-8, the J call TRBJ2-4, with 9 bases aligning to TRBD1. Trimming removed 1 base from V and 0 bases from J; junction bases left unmatched: 16. The CDR3 totals 21 residues. Germline assignment: CDR1 SGHVS and CDR2 FQNEAQ.

The gene calls are TRBV6-6 and TRBJ1-1; D unresolved. Germline loops: CDR1 MNHNY, CDR2 SVGAGI (reference sequence). V was cut by 8 bases and J by 5 bases, with 12 bases left in between. The CDR3 loop spans 12 amino acids. The CDR3 here is CASFTLGTEAFF. The CDR3 nucleotides are TGTGCCAGCTTCACCCTTGGGACTGAAGCTTTCTTT.

The V call is TRBV29-1, the J call TRBJ1-2; no definite D call. The CDR3 extends over 13 amino acids. The germline V gene encodes CDR1 SQVTM and CDR2 ANQGSEA. The ends were cut back, 4 bases at V and 3 bases at J, with 12 bases in the middle. The CDR3 region is CSVGPDGYYGYTF. The CDR3 coding sequence is TGCAGCGTTGGCCCCGACGGCTACTATGGCTACACCTTC.

The chain's CDR3 is CAWSGDRGHGGANVLTF. The CDR3 coding sequence is TGTGCCTGGAGTGGGGACAGGGGGCATGGTGGGGCCAACGTCCTGACTTTC. The chain employs TRBV30 and TRBJ2-6; 12 bases fit TRBD1. The V segment lost 1 base and the J segment 3 bases; nucleotides outside the gene matches: 4. Germline loops: CDR1 GTSNPN, CDR2 SVGIG (reference sequence). The CDR3 consists of 17 residues.